The rows below give T cell receptor beta chains drawn from one sample of a study of cytomegalovirus exposure and HLA in healthy donors. Sequencing was performed with immunoSEQ multiplex PCR; in TCRdb, only in-frame clones are kept and a portion is missing. Among about 150,000 clones, around 65% were seen once, and the ten largest hold 3%. The material sequenced was PBMCs. The source is a young woman in good health and CMV-seropositive. CDR3s leave out the opening cysteine and the closing phenylalanine or tryptophan.

j_call v_call cdr3_aa
TRBJ1-2 TRBV27 ASTPRGGGYGYT
TRBJ1-2 TRBV5-1 ASSLDSSNYGYT
TRBJ2-2 TRBV19 ASSIDRDRGYFRTGELF
TRBJ1-1 TRBV5-1 ASSLEGGNTEAF
TRBJ2-2 TRBV7-8 ASSLGLAENTGELF
TRBJ2-7 TRBV7-9 ASSLMAGVNEQY
TRBJ2-1 TRBV5-1 ASFPGGSSYNEQF
TRBJ1-2 TRBV5-1 ASSRTYQGEGYT
TRBJ1-2 TRBV5-1 ASSLGQGFTGYT
TRBJ2-7 TRBV5-1 ASSPRQGNEQY
TRBJ2-5 TRBV5-1 ASSFGSQETQY
TRBJ2-6 TRBV27 ASSLVGTGWSGANVLT
TRBJ2-7 TRBV5-1 ASSLDSSSIEQY
TRBJ2-6 TRBV4-1 ASSPPAGVSEANVLT
TRBJ2-2 TRBV30 AWSGAGGPGELF
TRBJ1-1 TRBV5-1 ASSLDRGDTEAF
TRBJ2-7 TRBV28 ASSLSGLTGHTYEQY
TRBJ2-3 TRBV5-6 ASSDRGRTDTQY
TRBJ2-7 TRBV5-6 ASSLALGEQY
TRBJ1-1 TRBV18 ASSPYGTVNTEAF
TRBJ1-5 TRBV18 ASSPEQGSWPQH
TRBJ2-7 TRBV6-5 ASSYSAVSYEQY
TRBJ1-5 TRBV27 ASSLYYGGNQPQH
TRBJ2-5 TRBV5-1 ASSSLGLAGQETQY
TRBJ1-2 TRBV6-6 ASTEGRGYGYT
TRBJ2-2 TRBV10-1 ASGGTVNTGELF
TRBJ2-7 TRBV18 ASSPAAGGRNEQY
TRBJ2-7 TRBV27 ASSQGSEQY
TRBJ1-2 TRBV30 AWSAPGTSSGYT